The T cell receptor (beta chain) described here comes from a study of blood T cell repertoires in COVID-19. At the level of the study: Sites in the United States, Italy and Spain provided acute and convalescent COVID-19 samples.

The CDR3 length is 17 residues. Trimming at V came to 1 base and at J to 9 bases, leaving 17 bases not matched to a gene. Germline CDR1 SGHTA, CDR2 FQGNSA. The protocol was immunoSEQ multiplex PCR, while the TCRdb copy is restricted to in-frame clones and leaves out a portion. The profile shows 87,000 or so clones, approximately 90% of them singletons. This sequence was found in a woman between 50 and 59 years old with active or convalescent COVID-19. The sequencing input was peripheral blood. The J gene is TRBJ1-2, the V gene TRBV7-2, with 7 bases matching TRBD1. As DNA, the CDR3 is TGTGCCAGCAGCTTAGACCTAAAGACAGGGCTTTTTCTCAGCTACACCTTC. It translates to CASSLDLKTGLFLSYTF.